A single sample is the source of the 18 T cell receptor beta chains below, sequenced in a study of cytomegalovirus exposure and HLA in healthy donors (dated by TCRdb to the late 2010s). Receptors were amplified or captured by the immunoSEQ multiplex PCR assay. Entries here come from immuneACCESS through TCRdb and include only in-frame sequences with V and J called. Some clones fail to appear in such tables; in the studies checked, an unresolved V gene covers under half of the shortfall, and the cause of the remainder is unknown. In all, the sample holds about 60,000 clones, and around 96% of those were seen once. Of the sample, around 0.83% falls within the top ten clones. The specimen sequenced was PBMCs. The receptor set was obtained from a man aged 18 to 29 in good health and CMV-seronegative.

This clone was recorded once. The chain combines TRBV30 with TRBJ2-1; TRBD2 matches at 12 bases. The germline CDR1 and CDR2 sequences are GTSNPN and SVGIG (reference sequence). The CDR3 has 15 amino acids. The J segment lost 12 bases and the V segment lost 5 bases, leaving 14 bases of the junction unmatched. CDR3 nucleotides: TGTGCCTGGGAACCCCTAGCGGGAGGGCCAGGGGGGCAGTTCTTC. Protein: CAWEPLAGGPGGQFF.

This chain connects TRBV2 to TRBJ1-2; TRBD1 might be the D (6 bases). CDR1 is SNHLY, CDR2 FYNNEI, per germline. The CDR3 loop spans 14 amino acids. The V and J ends lost 6 bases and 1 base respectively, with 12 bases between them. The CDR3 nucleotides read TGTGCCAGCAGGGACAGCTTCCTTAACTATGGCTACACCTTC. It codes for CASRDSFLNYGYTF.

In this sample, this clone turned up once. CDR3 DNA: TGTGCCAGTAGTCGTAGGACCGGGACTAGCCGATACAATGAGCAGTTCTTC. Translation: CASSRRTGTSRYNEQFF. The chain combines TRBV19 with TRBJ2-1, with 9 positions matching TRBD2. V was pared by 5 bases and J by 4 bases, with 12 bases of the junction left unmatched. CDR1 is LNHDA, CDR2 SQIVND, per germline (reference sequence). There are 17 residues in the CDR3.

This clone showed up just once. The J gene is TRBJ2-7, the V gene TRBV27; possibly TRBD1 for D (6 bases). CDR3 length: 16 amino acids. V lost 0 bases and J 2 bases, leaving 14 bases between the germline ends. Per the germline V gene, CDR1 is MNHEY and CDR2 is SMNVEV (reference sequence). CDR3 sequence: CASSLSMGTPAYEQYF. The CDR3 DNA is TGTGCCAGCAGTTTATCGATGGGGACACCTGCCTACGAGCAGTACTTC.

This clone was seen once. V is TRBV27 and J is TRBJ1-2; 8 bases are shared with TRBD1. The CDR3 covers 13 residues. The ends lost 4 bases at V and 3 bases at J; junction bases unmatched: 1. Germline V gene data show CDR1 as MNHEY and CDR2 as SMNVEV (reference sequence). The CDR3, as DNA: TGTGCCAGCAGTTCACAGGGGGACTATGGCTACACCTTC. This codes for CASSSQGDYGYTF.

The chain joins TRBV11-3 to TRBJ2-1; possibly TRBD1 for D (7 bases). The V gene's germline CDR1 is SGHNT and CDR2 YENEEA. Between the trimmed V and J ends, which lost 6 bases and 7 bases, there was a span of 13 bases. CDR3 length: 13 residues. CDR3 residues: CASSPQGGNEQFF. CDR3 in DNA: TGTGCCAGCAGTCCCCAGGGGGGTAATGAGCAGTTCTTC.

This chain joins TRBV6-5 and TRBJ2-5; D uncertain. This CDR3 is 16 amino acids long. V was cut by 0 bases and J by 1 base, with 12 bases left in between. The germline CDR1 and CDR2 sequences are MNHEY and SVGAGI. This CDR3 is CASSYSAAAFQETQYF. CDR3 DNA sequence: TGTGCCAGCAGTTACTCGGCGGCCGCTTTCCAAGAGACCCAGTACTTC.

The chain is built from TRBV9 and TRBJ2-1, with 7 bases aligning to TRBD1. V trimming: 3 bases; J trimming: 0 bases; junction bases outside the gene matches: 3. This CDR3 spans 15 amino acids. The germline V gene encodes CDR1 SGDLS and CDR2 YYNGEE. DNA of the CDR3: TGTGCCAGCAGCGCCAGGACAGGCTCCTACAATGAGCAGTTCTTC. Translated, it gives CASSARTGSYNEQFF.

The chain carries TRBV9 and TRBJ2-1; D gene ambiguous. The CDR3 is 12 residues long. The V end lost 0 bases, the J end lost 6 bases, and 4 bases lay between the germline ends. Germline assignment: CDR1 SGDLS and CDR2 YYNGEE. CDR3 region: CASSVGSNEQFF. The CDR3 DNA reads TGTGCCAGCAGCGTAGGTAGCAATGAGCAGTTCTTC.

The V and J genes are TRBV4-3 and TRBJ2-3; 14 bases align to TRBD2. Germline V lookup: CDR1 LGHNA, CDR2 YSLEER. CDR3 length: 18 residues. Trimming removed 3 bases from V and 6 bases from J; junction bases left unmatched: 11. The DNA of the CDR3 is TGCGCCAGCAGCCACCGTGGGGGACTAGCGGGAGTGTTGGATACGCAGTATTTT. Encoded protein: CASSHRGGLAGVLDTQYF.

The chain uses TRBV21-1 and TRBJ2-7; the DNA was not compared with TRBD1, the D call given in the table. TRBV21-1 is flagged as a pseudogene. This CDR3 region has 16 residues. As DNA, the CDR3 is TGTGCCAGCAGCAAAGGCGACAGGGTAGCGAGGTACGAGCAGTACTTC. The encoded protein is CASSKGDRVARYEQYF.

The V gene is TRBV5-1, the J gene TRBJ1-1; 8 bases match TRBD1. V lost 4 bases to trimming and J lost 7 bases; unmatched junction nucleotides: 0. This CDR3 has 11 amino acids. CDR1 SGHRS and CDR2 YFSETQ come from the germline V gene. The CDR3 DNA is TGCGCCAGCAGCGGGACAGGTGAAGCTTTCTTT. Translated, it gives CASSGTGEAFF.

The V gene is TRBV5-4, the J gene TRBJ1-1, with 7 positions matching TRBD1. Unmatched junction bases numbered 2, after V lost 3 bases and J lost 0 bases. This CDR3 has 14 residues. CDR1 and CDR2 (germline): SGHNT, YYREEE (reference sequence). As DNA, the CDR3 is TGTGCCAGCAGCTCGACAGGGTTGAACACTGAAGCTTTCTTT. It yields the protein CASSSTGLNTEAFF.

The chain joins TRBV5-3 to TRBJ2-5; 7 bases are shared with TRBD2. TRBV5-3 is placed among ORFs of uncertain function. This CDR3 has 16 amino acids. Trimming took 4 bases from V and 1 from J; bases not matched to a gene: 10. The CDR3 loop is CARSPGVAGVQETQYF. The DNA of the CDR3 is TGTGCCAGAAGCCCCGGGGTAGCGGGCGTCCAAGAGACCCAGTACTTC.

The CDR3: CASTSIRTGVYTGELFF. DNA of the CDR3: TGTGCCAGTACCTCTATCCGGACAGGGGTTTACACCGGGGAGCTGTTTTTT. The genes are TRBV19 and TRBJ2-2; 9 bases agree with TRBD1. The CDR3 length is 17 residues. From germline, CDR1 is LNHDA and CDR2 SQIVND (reference sequence). V shed 7 bases, J shed 3 bases, and the junction held 12 bases outside the gene matches.

V is TRBV6-8 and J is TRBJ2-7; perhaps TRBD1 as D (6 bases). CDR3 length: 10 residues. Trimming pared 2 bases from V and 11 bases from J, leaving 7 bases between. Germline-derived CDR1 and CDR2 are MNHGY and SAAAGT. Written as DNA, the CDR3 is TGTGCCAGCAGTTACGGGACAAAGTACTTC. Its protein is CASSYGTKYF.

The chain carries TRBV4-2 and TRBJ2-5; perhaps TRBD1 as D (6 bases). V was clipped by 2 bases and J by 5 bases, with 12 bases between them. Per germline, CDR1 LGHNA and CDR2 YNFKEQ. CDR3 length: 14 amino acids. CDR3 residues: CASSQTTGPETQYF. As DNA, the CDR3 is TGTGCCAGCAGCCAAACCACAGGGCCGGAGACCCAGTACTTC.

The genes are TRBV9 and TRBJ2-7; 8 nucleotides match TRBD2. Looked up from germline, CDR1 is SGDLS and CDR2 is YYNGEE. This CDR3 is built from 17 residues. With V trimmed by 3 bases and J by 5 bases, 16 bases remained unmatched. The CDR3 loop reads CASSGGVGLADLHEQYF. Here the CDR3 DNA reads TGTGCCAGCAGCGGGGGGGTTGGACTAGCCGACTTGCACGAGCAGTACTTC.